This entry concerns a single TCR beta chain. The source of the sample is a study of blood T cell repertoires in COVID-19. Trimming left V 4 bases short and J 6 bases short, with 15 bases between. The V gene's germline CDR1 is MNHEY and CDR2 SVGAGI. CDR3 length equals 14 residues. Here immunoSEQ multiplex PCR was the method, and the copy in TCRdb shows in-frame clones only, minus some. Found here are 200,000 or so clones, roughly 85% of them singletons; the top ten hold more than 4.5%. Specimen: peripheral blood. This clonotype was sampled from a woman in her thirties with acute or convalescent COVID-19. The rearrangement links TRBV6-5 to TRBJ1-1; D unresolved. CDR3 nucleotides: TGTGCCAGCAGTTTCTCACGGTTAGCAGCTGAAGCTTTCTTT. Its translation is CASSFSRLAAEAFF.